This is a list of T cell receptor beta chains from one sample in a study of human T cells and chemical hapten exposure. TCRdb ran MiXCR on the RACE reads and lists one entry per CDR3 protein. The table has around 120,000 distinct CDR3 sequences, roughly 12% seen once. This sample comprised whole blood, obtained in connection with sensitization to the hapten diphenylcyclopropenone (DPC). The receptors here all came from a woman aged 18-29 years with alopecia areata. Some clones in this sample may be carry-over from other donors' samples. Both conserved end residues are part of each CDR3. The D gene is left open where the match is weak. Some rows have no size entry. The others give once, few or many, or a class for an expanded clone.

CDR3	DNA	D	V	J	size
CASSFTGFGEKLFF	TGTGCCAGCAGTTTTACCGGCTTTGGTGAAAAACTGTTTTTT	NA	TRBV12-3/TRBV12-4	TRBJ1-4	many
CASSPRHGETQYF	TGTGCCAGCAGTCCACGACACGGGGAGACCCAGTACTTC	NA	TRBV27	TRBJ2-5	NA
CSAGQSYEQYF	TGCAGCGCGGGACAATCCTACGAGCAGTACTTC	NA	TRBV29-1	TRBJ2-7	many
CASSQGTGANVLTF	TGTGCCAGCAGCCAGGGTACTGGGGCCAACGTCCTGACTTTC	NA	TRBV11-2	TRBJ2-6	many
CAWSPPGLRRGKNIQYF	TGTGCCTGGAGTCCTCCGGGACTCCGTAGAGGCAAAAACATTCAGTACTTC	NA	TRBV30	TRBJ2-4	NA
CASRIQGNTEAFF	TGTGCCAGCAGAATTCAGGGGAACACTGAAGCTTTCTTT	NA	TRBV6-2/TRBV6-3	TRBJ1-1	few
CSGRGTYEQYF	TGCAGTGGGAGGGGTACCTACGAGCAGTACTTC	NA	TRBV20-1	TRBJ2-7	NA
CASSPGMKNTIYF	TGCGCCAGCAGCCCGGGCATGAAGAACACCATATATTTT	NA	TRBV5-1	TRBJ1-3	NA
CASSAQGNQETQYF	TGTGCCAGCAGTGCACAGGGGAACCAAGAGACCCAGTACTTC	TRBD1	TRBV2	TRBJ2-5	NA
CASSFERGGGYEQYF	TGTGCCAGCAGCTTCGAACGGGGTGGGGGATACGAGCAGTACTTC	NA	TRBV7-6	TRBJ2-7	NA
CASRSNWWGESYEQYF	TGTGCCAGCAGATCTAATTGGTGGGGCGAATCCTACGAGCAGTACTTC	NA	TRBV6-2/TRBV6-3	TRBJ2-7	few
CASSYGWRQSYNEQFF	TGTGCCAGCAGTTACGGCTGGCGTCAGTCCTACAATGAGCAGTTCTTC	NA	TRBV6-2/TRBV6-3	TRBJ2-1	many
CASSLHPAGAIIGELFF	TGTGCCAGCAGCCTCCACCCGGCAGGGGCCATTATAGGGGAGCTGTTCTTC	NA	TRBV3-1	TRBJ2-1	NA
CASSLGALTGVNTEAFF	TGCGCCAGCAGCTTGGGGGCCCTGACAGGGGTGAACACTGAAGCTTTCTTT	TRBD1	TRBV5-1	TRBJ1-1	few
CASSQGAGLTTGELFF	TGCGCCAGCAGCCAAGGGGCAGGACTAACCACCGGGGAGCTGTTTTTT	NA	TRBV4-3	TRBJ2-2	few
CASSSGTSVETQYF	TGTGCCAGCAGTTCGGGGACTAGCGTGGAGACCCAGTACTTC	TRBD2	TRBV6-2/TRBV6-3	TRBJ2-5	few
CASSVGQAFFWNEQFF	TGTGCCAGCAGCGTAGGGCAGGCCTTTTTCTGGAATGAGCAGTTCTTC	NA	TRBV9	TRBJ2-1	few
CASSFPGRGTEAFF	TGTGCCAGCAGCTTCCCGGGGCGAGGCACTGAAGCTTTCTTT	NA	TRBV11-2	TRBJ1-1	many
CASSFKGRQPQHF	TGTGCCAGCAGTTTTAAGGGCCGGCAGCCCCAGCATTTT	NA	TRBV27	TRBJ1-5	NA
CASSLISGGIQETQYF	TGCGCCAGCAGCTTGATTAGCGGGGGGATCCAAGAGACCCAGTACTTC	TRBD2	TRBV5-1	TRBJ2-5	few
CASSLQTNTDTQYF	TGCGCCAGCAGCTTGCAGACCAACACAGATACGCAGTATTTT	NA	TRBV5-1	TRBJ2-3	few
CASSHIRSYESGANVLTF	TGCGCCAGCAGCCATATCAGGTCCTACGAGTCTGGGGCCAACGTCCTGACTTTC	NA	TRBV4-3	TRBJ2-6	NA
CASSHYSTGLNTEAFF	TGTGCCAGCAGCCACTACTCGACAGGGCTGAACACTGAAGCTTTCTTT	TRBD1	TRBV11-2	TRBJ1-1	many
CASSPRGGDNYGYTF	TGTGCCAGCTCACCCCGCGGCGGAGATAACTATGGCTACACCTTC	NA	TRBV18	TRBJ1-2	NA
CSIAEPGEGTEAFF	TGCAGTATAGCCGAGCCAGGGGAAGGCACTGAAGCTTTCTTT	NA	TRBV20-1	TRBJ1-1	NA
CASTEGGYSNQPQHF	TGTGCCAGCACCGAGGGGGGCTATAGCAATCAGCCCCAGCATTTT	NA	TRBV6-1	TRBJ1-5	NA
CASSRLSGNEAFF	TGTGCCAGCAGTCGCTTGTCCGGAAATGAAGCTTTCTTT	NA	TRBV28	TRBJ1-1	few
CASMGQTYTEAFF	TGTGCCAGCATGGGACAGACCTACACTGAAGCTTTCTTT	TRBD1	TRBV6-2/TRBV6-3	TRBJ1-1	many
CASSYRIGDQETQYF	TGTGCCAGCAGTTATAGGATAGGGGATCAAGAGACCCAGTACTTC	NA	TRBV6-5	TRBJ2-5	few
CASRPPWTGIYEQYF	TGTGCCAGCAGGCCCCCGTGGACAGGGATCTACGAGCAGTACTTC	TRBD1	TRBV6-2/TRBV6-3	TRBJ2-7	NA
CASSLRVHGYTF	TGTGCCAGCAGCTTACGAGTCCATGGCTACACCTTC	NA	TRBV13	TRBJ1-2	NA
CASSLQFRANYGYTF	TGTGCCAGCAGTTTACAATTCCGAGCTAACTATGGCTACACCTTC	NA	TRBV27	TRBJ1-2	NA
CASSRTSGGLQETQYF	TGTGCCAGCAGCCGCACTAGCGGGGGGCTCCAAGAGACCCAGTACTTC	TRBD2	TRBV6-2/TRBV6-3	TRBJ2-5	few
CASSPGLAGGNQETQYF	TGTGCCAGCAGTCCTGGACTAGCGGGGGGAAACCAAGAGACCCAGTACTTC	TRBD2	TRBV28	TRBJ2-5	NA
CASSFGGVGELFF	TGTGCCAGCAGTTTTGGGGGAGTCGGGGAGCTGTTTTTT	NA	TRBV27	TRBJ2-2	few
CASSAGRKGRPFF	TGTGCCAGCAGCGCCGGCAGGAAAGGGCGTCCCTTCTTC	NA	TRBV7-9	TRBJ1-2	many
CASSPGPGGAPGEQFF	TGTGCCAGCAGCCCAGGGCCCGGGGGGGCGCCAGGTGAGCAGTTCTTC	TRBD2	TRBV7-2	TRBJ2-1	few
CASSLSSFRAGTYEQYF	TGTGCCAGCAGTTTATCGTCTTTTCGGGCAGGAACCTACGAGCAGTACTTC	NA	TRBV27	TRBJ2-7	NA
CASSPVGQGYNEQFF	TGTGCCAGCTCACCAGTAGGACAAGGCTACAATGAGCAGTTCTTC	NA	TRBV18	TRBJ2-1	few
CSARTDRVYGYTF	TGCAGTGCTAGGACGGACAGGGTCTATGGCTACACCTTC	TRBD1	TRBV20-1	TRBJ1-2	few
CASSFSKGSYNEQFF	TGTGCCAGCAGCTTCTCGAAGGGGTCCTACAATGAGCAGTTCTTC	NA	TRBV7-2	TRBJ2-1	many
CASTMGANYEQYF	TGTGCCAGCACCATGGGAGCCAATTACGAGCAGTACTTC	NA	TRBV28	TRBJ2-7	NA
CASSLAGGAEDTQYF	TGTGCCAGCAGCCTAGCGGGGGGGGCGGAAGATACGCAGTATTTT	TRBD2	TRBV5-4	TRBJ2-3	many
CASSQMTGRDSPLHF	TGTGCCAGCAGCCAAATGACAGGAAGGGATTCACCCCTCCACTTT	NA	TRBV4-2	TRBJ1-6	NA
CSARGPSIAKNIQYF	TGCAGTGCTAGAGGCCCTTCCATAGCCAAAAACATTCAGTACTTC	NA	TRBV20-1	TRBJ2-4	NA
CASSSPRGNYGYTF	TGTGCCAGCAGCTCGCCCAGGGGTAACTATGGCTACACCTTC	NA	TRBV7-2	TRBJ1-2	NA
CSARDRLEQFF	TGCAGTGCTAGAGATCGACTGGAGCAGTTCTTC	NA	TRBV20-1	TRBJ2-1	NA
CASSYVGTGGTEAFF	TGTGCCAGCAGTTACGTGGGGACAGGTGGCACTGAAGCTTTCTTT	TRBD1	TRBV6-2/TRBV6-3	TRBJ1-1	many
CASIWTGVADTQYF	TGTGCCAGCATCTGGACAGGAGTGGCAGATACGCAGTATTTT	TRBD1	TRBV12-3/TRBV12-4	TRBJ2-3	few
CASSTAIAGGRDTQYF	TGTGCCAGCAGCACCGCCATAGCGGGGGGAAGAGATACGCAGTATTTT	TRBD2	TRBV11-3	TRBJ2-3	few
CASSELGEGTYEQYF	TGTGCCAGCAGTGAATTGGGGGAGGGGACCTACGAGCAGTACTTC	TRBD2	TRBV25-1	TRBJ2-7	NA
CASSSQRGTEAFF	TGTGCCAGCAGCTCCCAGCGTGGCACTGAAGCTTTCTTT	NA	TRBV7-2	TRBJ1-1	few
CASRGTGQGGAGYTF	TGTGCCAGCAGGGGAACGGGACAGGGAGGGGCTGGCTACACCTTC	TRBD1	TRBV7-2	TRBJ1-2	NA
CATSRLSYQPQHF	TGTGCCACCAGCAGGCTCTCCTATCAGCCCCAGCATTTT	NA	TRBV15	TRBJ1-5	NA